This paragraph covers one TCR beta chain sequence. Survey-level immunoSEQ v3.0 assays were run. Libraries were prepared by immunoSEQ multiplex PCR; TCRdb keeps only in-frame clonotypes and omits some of them. The profile covers roughly 28,000 clones, with just over 90% appearing a single time and 4.2% taken by the ten largest. This record belongs to a study of long-term antiretroviral therapy in people with HIV. The V gene's germline CDR1 is MNHNS and CDR2 SASEGT. This CDR3 has 15 amino acids. Trimming pared 3 bases from V and 2 bases from J, leaving 13 bases between. The chain is built from TRBV6-1 and TRBJ1-2; a weak D match, TRBD1 (6 bases). The clonotype was recovered from a man between 18 and 29 years old with HIV. The sequenced sample was unsorted PBMCs, obtained 3.1 years after starting antiretroviral therapy. CDR3 amino acids: CASSERLDRNYGYTF. In DNA, the CDR3 is TGTGCCAGCAGTGAGAGACTTGACAGGAACTATGGCTACACCTTC.